This TCR beta chain was recovered during a study of blood T cell repertoires in COVID-19. Study-wide background: From the United States, Italy and Spain came samples of acute and convalescent COVID-19. Sources were T cells, B-cell-depleted T cells, or PBMCs; the material itself was cDNA or gDNA.

Some clones are missing from TCRdb's copy, which holds only in-frame ones; the method was immunoSEQ multiplex PCR. The sample lists 100,000 to 150,000 clones, about 74% occurring once. Trimming took 5 bases from V and 7 from J, leaving 8 bases between them. The CDR3 loop spans 10 amino acids. The germline V gene encodes CDR1 GTSNPN and CDR2 SVGIG (reference sequence). This TCR derives from a man older than 75 with COVID-19, enrolled during active disease. The genes are TRBV30 and TRBJ1-1; D ambiguous. Sequencing was carried out using peripheral blood. CDR3 protein: CAWDRDEAFF. CDR3 in DNA: TGTGCCTGGGACCGGGATGAAGCTTTCTTT.